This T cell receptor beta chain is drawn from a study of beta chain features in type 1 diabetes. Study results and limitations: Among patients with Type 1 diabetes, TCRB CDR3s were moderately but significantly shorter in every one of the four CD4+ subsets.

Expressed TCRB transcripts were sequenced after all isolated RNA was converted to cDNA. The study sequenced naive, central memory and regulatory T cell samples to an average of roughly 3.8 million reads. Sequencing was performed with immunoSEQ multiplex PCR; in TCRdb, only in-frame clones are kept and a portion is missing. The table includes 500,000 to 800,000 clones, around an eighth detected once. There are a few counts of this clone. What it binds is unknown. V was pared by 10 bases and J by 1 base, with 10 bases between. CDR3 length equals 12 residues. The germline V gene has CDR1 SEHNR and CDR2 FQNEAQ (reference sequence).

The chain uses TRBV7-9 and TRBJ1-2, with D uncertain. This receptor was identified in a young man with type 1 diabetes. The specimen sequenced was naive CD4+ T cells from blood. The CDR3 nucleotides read TGTGCCACCCCGGGAGATAACTATGGCTACACCTTC. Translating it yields CATPGDNYGYTF.